The 5 T cell receptor beta chains given below trace back to one sample, sequenced in a study of a mutant IDH1 vaccine in newly diagnosed glioma (dated by TCRdb to the early 2020s). The meaning of the sample's time point label: week 23, last vaccination. Every vaccine dose consisted of 300 ug of a 20-mer mutant IDH1 peptide in Montanide, administered subcutaneously together with topical imiquimod. These receptors lack a known antigen. Receptor libraries were prepared by the immunoSEQ multiplex PCR assay. Entries here come from immuneACCESS through TCRdb and include only in-frame sequences with V and J called. Some clones fail to appear in such tables; in the studies checked, an unresolved V gene covers under half of the shortfall, and the cause of the remainder is unknown. The sample includes approximately 50,000 clones, with around 87% observed a single time. 1.3% to 1.5% of the sample comes from the top ten.

Sequenced material: PBMCs, taken from a glioma patient whose treatment included an IDH1 peptide vaccine. These receptor sequences come from a middle-aged man with glioma.

The J gene is TRBJ2-7, the V gene TRBV25-1; no clear D. Per the germline V gene, CDR1 is MGHDK and CDR2 is SYGVNS. The CDR3 has 12 residues. The V and J ends lost 3 bases and 9 bases respectively, with 12 bases between them. This chain's CDR3 is CASSDIIKGQYF. The CDR3 DNA reads as TGTGCCAGCAGTGACATAATTAAAGGGCAGTACTTC.

This chain uses TRBV28 with TRBJ1-4, with unresolved D. This CDR3 is 15 amino acids long. Trimming removed 1 base from V and 5 bases from J, with 11 bases in between. From germline, CDR1 is MDHEN and CDR2 SYDVKM. Here the CDR3 DNA reads TGTGCCAGCAGTTTATCGGCCAGTGTGAATGAAAAACTGTTTTTT. Translating gives CASSLSASVNEKLFF. Full variable domain (rest looked up from reference TRBV28 and TRBJ1-4): DVKVTQSSRYLVKRTGEKVFLECVQDMDHENMFWYRQDPGLGLRLIYFSYDVKMKEKGDIPEGYSVSREKKERFSLILESASTNQTSMYLCASSLSASVNEKLFFGSGTQLSVL.

V usage is TRBV20-1 and J usage is TRBJ2-5; D gene ambiguous. Trimming pared 3 bases from V and 6 bases from J, leaving 8 bases between. The V gene's germline CDR1 is DFQATT and CDR2 SNEGSKA (reference sequence). CDR3 size: 11 residues. The CDR3 reads CSASERKTQYF. CDR3 sequence (DNA): TGCAGTGCTAGCGAGCGAAAGACCCAGTACTTC.

The J gene is TRBJ2-3, the V gene TRBV29-1, with D tentatively TRBD2 (6 bases). Trimming took off 5 bases at V and 6 bases at J, with 21 bases between the two ends. Germline V gives CDR1 SQVTM, CDR2 ANQGSEA. The CDR3 consists of 15 residues. The CDR3 region is CSVQTSGSLGDTQYF. DNA of the CDR3: TGCAGCGTTCAGACTAGTGGATCGTTGGGGGATACGCAGTATTTT.

This sequence joins TRBV5-1 and TRBJ2-2; TRBD1 matches 7 bases. J lost 4 bases, V lost 4 bases, and 7 bases had no gene match. Germline CDR1 is SGHRS and CDR2 is YFSETQ. The length of the CDR3 is 15 residues. The CDR3: CASSDRVFGTGELFF. The CDR3 nucleotides are TGCGCCAGCAGCGACAGGGTCTTCGGCACCGGGGAGCTGTTTTTT.